The 15 T cell receptor beta chains presented below share a single source sample, sequenced in a study of blood T cell repertoires in COVID-19. Sequencing was performed with immunoSEQ multiplex PCR; in TCRdb, only in-frame clones are kept and a portion is missing. The sample holds 88,000 or so clones, roughly 80% seen once. Sequenced material: peripheral blood. The receptors here all came from a man at least 80 years old with acute or convalescent COVID-19.

This rearrangement joins TRBV28 to TRBJ2-2; the match to TRBD1 covers 7 bases. The J segment lost 4 bases and the V segment lost 4 bases, leaving 12 bases of the junction unmatched. Germline CDR1 MDHEN, CDR2 SYDVKM. This CDR3 contains 17 residues. CDR3 protein: CASSSAELTGTTGELFF. Here the CDR3 DNA reads TGTGCCAGCAGTTCAGCCGAACTGACAGGGACCACCGGGGAGCTGTTTTTT.

This clone was observed a single time. The gene calls are TRBV30 and TRBJ1-1, with a possible D match to TRBD1 (6 bases). CDR1 and CDR2 from the germline V gene are GTSNPN and SVGIG (reference sequence). V was clipped by 3 bases and J by 4 bases, with 9 bases between them. CDR3 length: 12 residues. CDR3 sequence (DNA): TGTGCCTGGAGCACAGGGAGCACTGAAGCTTTCTTT. Its protein is CAWSTGSTEAFF.

This clone showed up just once. J is TRBJ2-1 and V is TRBV15; TRBD2 might be the D (6 bases). Germline CDR1 is LNHNV and CDR2 is YYDKDF (reference sequence). The V gene lost 3 bases and the J gene lost 7 bases, with 10 bases spanning the gap. This CDR3 region has 13 residues. CDR3 coding DNA: TGTGCCACCAGCAGTCCCCGGGGGAATGAGCAGTTCTTC. Translating it yields CATSSPRGNEQFF. Looking up the rest from reference TRBV15 and TRBJ2-1 gives the full variable domain: DAMVIQNPRYQVTQFGKPVTLSCSQTLNHNVMYWYQQKSSQAPKLLFHYYDKDFNNEADTPDNFQSRRPNTSFCFLDIRSPGLGDTAMYLCATSSPRGNEQFFGPGTRLTVL.

This clone occurred many times. This chain connects TRBV27 to TRBJ1-1, with 8 bases matching TRBD1. Germline V gene sequence: CDR1 MNHEY, CDR2 SMNVEV (reference sequence). Unmatched junction bases numbered 9, after V lost 5 bases and J lost 4 bases. The CDR3 has 15 amino acids. Here the CDR3 reads CASSPWTGRSTEAFF. CDR3 coding DNA: TGTGCCAGCAGTCCGTGGACAGGGAGGAGCACTGAAGCTTTCTTT.

The chain carries TRBV19 and TRBJ1-1, with 10 bases aligning to TRBD1. This CDR3 has 14 residues. Germline CDR1 reads LNHDA; CDR2 reads SQIVND (reference sequence). After removal of 5 bases from V and 5 bases from J, the junction contained 5 bases not matched to a gene. The CDR3 coding sequence is TGTGCCAGTAGTTTCGACAGGGGGCGGACTGAAGCTTTCTTT. Amino acid sequence: CASSFDRGRTEAFF. The full variable domain, with the rest looked up from reference TRBV19 and TRBJ1-1, is DGGITQSPKYLFRKEGQNVTLSCEQNLNHDAMYWYRQDPGQGLRLIYYSQIVNDFQKGDIAEGYSVSREKKESFPLTVTSAQKNPTAFYLCASSFDRGRTEAFFGQGTRLTVV.

J is TRBJ2-5 and V is TRBV4-1, with 10 bases fitting TRBD1. Unmatched junction bases numbered 6, after V lost 0 bases and J lost 5 bases. The germline V gene has CDR1 MGHRA and CDR2 YSYEKL. CDR3 length: 16 residues. In nucleotides, the CDR3 is TGCGCCAGCAGCCAAGATTTCGGGACAGGGGATGAGACCCAGTACTTC. As protein: CASSQDFGTGDETQYF.

The V call is TRBV9, the J call TRBJ1-6; 8 bases fit TRBD1. Trimming took 4 bases from V and 10 from J; bases not matched to a gene: 10. Looked up from germline, CDR1 is SGDLS and CDR2 is YYNGEE. The CDR3 length is 15 residues. The CDR3 bases are TGTGCCAGCAGCCCCCAGACAGGGGACCTCTCACCCCTCCACTTT. Translation gives CASSPQTGDLSPLHF.

Of note for this clone: This same CDR3 is encoded by further DNA sequences in the sample. The genes are TRBV7-3 and TRBJ1-6; possible D gene TRBD1, 5 bases. V was clipped by 3 bases and J by 6 bases, with 9 bases between them. The V gene's germline CDR1 is SGHTA and CDR2 FQGTGA. CDR3 size: 14 residues. CDR3 coding DNA: TGTGCCAGCAGCTTGGGGACTGCTAATTCACCCCTCCACTTT. Protein product: CASSLGTANSPLHF.

This clone was seen more than once but under ten times. This chain uses TRBV12-3 or TRBV12-4 with TRBJ2-7; D ambiguous. Between the trimmed V and J ends, which lost 3 bases and 5 bases, there was a span of 5 bases. The CDR3 extends over 11 amino acids. This CDR3 is CASSFSDEQYF. The CDR3 region has the DNA TGTGCCAGCAGTTTCTCGGACGAGCAGTACTTC.

The gene calls are TRBV24-1 and TRBJ2-1; 10 bases fit TRBD1. The CDR3 has 16 residues. V was pared by 2 bases and J by 6 bases, with 6 bases of the junction left unmatched. Germline V CDR1 and CDR2: KGHDR, SFDVKD. The CDR3 here is CATSDSGQGPVNEQFF. CDR3 bases: TGTGCCACCAGTGATTCGGGACAGGGGCCCGTCAATGAGCAGTTCTTC.

This chain's CDR3 is CASSQSPGHISSGNTIYF. As DNA, the CDR3 is TGCGCCAGCAGCCAATCCCCGGGACACATAAGCTCTGGAAACACCATATATTTT. The chain links TRBV4-1 to TRBJ1-3; maybe TRBD1 (6 bases). The length of the CDR3 is 18 residues. The germline V gene has CDR1 MGHRA and CDR2 YSYEKL. V lost 2 bases to trimming and J lost 0 bases, with 17 bases between them.

V gene TRBV11-2 combines with J gene TRBJ2-2; possibly TRBD1 for D (6 bases). The V end lost 9 bases, the J end lost 2 bases, and 16 bases lay between the germline ends. Germline CDR1 and CDR2: SGHAT and FQNNGV. This CDR3 comprises 15 residues. The DNA of the CDR3 is TGTGCCAGGCCTAGACAGGAACAAAACACCGGGGAGCTGTTTTTT. Its protein is CARPRQEQNTGELFF.

The V and J genes are TRBV7-6 and TRBJ2-3; TRBD2 matches 8 bases. The germline gives CDR1 SGHVS, CDR2 FNYEAQ. V lost 0 bases and J lost 8; bases outside the gene matches: 13. The CDR3 is 17 residues long. The CDR3 DNA is TGTGCCAGCAGCTTAGCATTCGGGAGCGGGGGTAGCGGTACGCAGTATTTT. Its translation: CASSLAFGSGGSGTQYF.

This rearrangement joins TRBV19 to TRBJ1-2; D is unclear. This CDR3 is 14 amino acids long. Trimming took 7 bases from V and 4 from J, leaving 16 bases between them. Per germline, CDR1 LNHDA and CDR2 SQIVND (reference sequence). The CDR3 region has the DNA TGTGCCAGTACCATGAGGGAGGGAACCTATGGCTACACCTTC. It encodes CASTMREGTYGYTF. The whole variable domain, filled in from reference TRBV19 and TRBJ1-2, reads DGGITQSPKYLFRKEGQNVTLSCEQNLNHDAMYWYRQDPGQGLRLIYYSQIVNDFQKGDIAEGYSVSREKKESFPLTVTSAQKNPTAFYLCASTMREGTYGYTFGSGTRLTVV.

The chain combines TRBV11-2 with TRBJ1-3; 10 nucleotides match TRBD1. The V segment lost 2 bases and the J segment 6 bases; nucleotides outside the gene matches: 7. The CDR3 covers 16 residues. Per the germline V gene, CDR1 is SGHAT and CDR2 is FQNNGV. The chain's CDR3 is CASSLSGGTGVNTIYF. CDR3 nucleotide sequence: TGTGCCAGCAGCTTATCAGGAGGGACAGGGGTAAACACCATATATTTT.